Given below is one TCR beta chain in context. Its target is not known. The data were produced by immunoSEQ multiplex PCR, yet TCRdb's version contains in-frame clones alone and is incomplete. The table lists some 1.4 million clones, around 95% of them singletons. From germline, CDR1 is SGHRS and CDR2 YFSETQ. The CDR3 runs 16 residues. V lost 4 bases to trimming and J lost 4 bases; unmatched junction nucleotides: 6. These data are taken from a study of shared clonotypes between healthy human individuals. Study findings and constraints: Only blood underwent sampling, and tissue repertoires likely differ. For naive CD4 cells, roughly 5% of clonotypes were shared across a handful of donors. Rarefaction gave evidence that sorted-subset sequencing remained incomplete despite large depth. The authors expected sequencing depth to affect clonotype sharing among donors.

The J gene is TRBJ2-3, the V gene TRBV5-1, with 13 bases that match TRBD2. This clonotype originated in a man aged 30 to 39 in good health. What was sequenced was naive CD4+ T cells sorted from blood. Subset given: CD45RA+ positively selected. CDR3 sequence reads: CASSTGLAGLADTQYF. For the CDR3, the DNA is TGCGCCAGCAGCACGGGACTAGCGGGATTAGCAGATACGCAGTATTTT. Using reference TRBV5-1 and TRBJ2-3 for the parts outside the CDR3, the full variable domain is KAGVTQTPRYLIKTRGQQVTLSCSPISGHRSVSWYQQTPGQGLQFLFEYFSETQRNKGNFPGRFSGRQFSNSRSEMNVSTLELGDSALYLCASSTGLAGLADTQYFGPGTRLTVL.